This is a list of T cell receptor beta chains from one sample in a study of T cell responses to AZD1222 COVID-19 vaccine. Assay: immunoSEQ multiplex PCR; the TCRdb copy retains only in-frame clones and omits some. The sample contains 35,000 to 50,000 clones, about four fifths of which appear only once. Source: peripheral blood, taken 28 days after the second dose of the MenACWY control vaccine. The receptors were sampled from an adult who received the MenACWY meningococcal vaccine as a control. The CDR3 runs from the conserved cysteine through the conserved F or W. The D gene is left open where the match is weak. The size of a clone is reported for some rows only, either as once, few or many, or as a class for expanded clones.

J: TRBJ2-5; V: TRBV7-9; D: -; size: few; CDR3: CASSLPGSAYETQYF; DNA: TGTGCCAGCAGCTTACCGGGATCAGCCTACGAGACCCAGTACTTC
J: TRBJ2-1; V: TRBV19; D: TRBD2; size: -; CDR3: CASSINSGATYNEQFF; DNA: TGTGCCAGTAGTATAAATAGCGGGGCTACCTACAATGAGCAGTTCTTC
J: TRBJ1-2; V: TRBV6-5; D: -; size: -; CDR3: CASGPTPVNGYTF; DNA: TGTGCCAGCGGGCCCACACCCGTTAATGGCTACACCTTC
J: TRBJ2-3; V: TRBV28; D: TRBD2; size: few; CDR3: CASSTAGGPTDTQYF; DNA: TGTGCCAGCAGCACAGCGGGAGGACCCACAGATACGCAGTATTTT
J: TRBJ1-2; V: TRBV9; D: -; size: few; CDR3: CASSVGSRGYTF; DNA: TGTGCCAGCAGCGTAGGCTCGCGCGGCTACACCTTC
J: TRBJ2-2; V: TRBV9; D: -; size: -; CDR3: CASSLGLAGELFF; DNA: TGTGCCAGCAGTTTGGGATTAGCCGGGGAGCTGTTTTTT
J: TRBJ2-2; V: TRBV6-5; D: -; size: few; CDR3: CASSDLGTSTGELFF; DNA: TGTGCCAGCAGCGACCTAGGGACGAGCACCGGGGAGCTGTTTTTT
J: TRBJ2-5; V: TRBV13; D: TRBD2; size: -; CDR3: CASSPQERGVQETQYF; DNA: TGTGCCAGCAGCCCCCAGGAGCGGGGGGTACAAGAGACCCAGTACTTC
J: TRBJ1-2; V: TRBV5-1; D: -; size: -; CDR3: CASSLNMGNTIYGYTF; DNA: TGCGCCAGCAGCTTGAATATGGGAAATACTATCTATGGCTACACCTTC
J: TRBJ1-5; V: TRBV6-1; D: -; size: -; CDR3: CASSEGWQGHQPQHF; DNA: TGTGCCAGCAGTGAAGGTTGGCAGGGCCACCAGCCCCAGCATTTT
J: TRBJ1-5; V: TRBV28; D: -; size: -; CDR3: CASSLALVRHQPQHF; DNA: TGTGCCAGCAGTTTGGCCCTCGTGAGGCATCAGCCCCAGCATTTT
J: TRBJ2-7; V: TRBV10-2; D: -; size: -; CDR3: CASSDRDEQYF; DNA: TGCGCCAGCAGTGATAGGGACGAGCAGTACTTC
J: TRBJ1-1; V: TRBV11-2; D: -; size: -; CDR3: CASSLESATEAFF; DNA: TGTGCCAGCAGCTTAGAGTCGGCTACTGAAGCTTTCTTT
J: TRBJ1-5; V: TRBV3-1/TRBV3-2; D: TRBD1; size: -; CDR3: CASSQSTGVGQPQHF; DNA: TGTGCCAGCAGCCAATCGACAGGGGTGGGACAGCCCCAGCATTTT
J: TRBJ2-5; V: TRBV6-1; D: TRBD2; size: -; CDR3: CASSEAGGGQETQYF; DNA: TGTGCCAGCAGTGAAGCTGGGGGGGGCCAAGAGACCCAGTACTTC
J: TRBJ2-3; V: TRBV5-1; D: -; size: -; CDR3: CASSLAVDTQYF; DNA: TGCGCCAGCAGCTTGGCCGTGGATACGCAGTATTTT
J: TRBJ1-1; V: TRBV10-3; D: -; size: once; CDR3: CAISGGQNTEAFF; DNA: TGTGCCATCAGTGGGGGACAGAACACTGAAGCTTTCTTT
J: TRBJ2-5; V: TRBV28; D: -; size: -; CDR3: CASSLPPRETQYF; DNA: TGTGCCAGCAGTCTCCCCCCTCGAGAGACCCAGTACTTC
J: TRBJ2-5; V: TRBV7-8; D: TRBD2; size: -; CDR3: CASSPDWRGAETQYF; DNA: TGTGCCAGCAGCCCCGACTGGCGGGGGGCAGAGACCCAGTACTTC
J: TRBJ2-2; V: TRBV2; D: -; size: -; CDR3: CASSPEFSFTGELFF; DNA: TGTGCCAGCAGTCCCGAATTCTCCTTCACCGGGGAGCTGTTTTTT
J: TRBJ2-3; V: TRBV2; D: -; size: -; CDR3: CASSYQGGHTDTQYF; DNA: TGTGCCAGCAGTTACCAGGGGGGCCACACAGATACGCAGTATTTT
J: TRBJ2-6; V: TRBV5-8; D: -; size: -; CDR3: CASSRSHPQSRANVLTF; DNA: TGTGCCAGCTCAAGGAGTCATCCACAAAGTCGGGCCAACGTCCTGACTTTC
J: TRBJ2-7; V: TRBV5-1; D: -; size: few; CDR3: CASSLTNQVYEQYF; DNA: TGCGCCAGCAGCTTAACGAATCAGGTATACGAGCAGTACTTC
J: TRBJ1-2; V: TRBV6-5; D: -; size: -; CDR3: CASSYFGGAYYGYTF; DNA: TGTGCCAGCAGTTACTTTGGGGGGGCGTACTATGGCTACACCTTC